The 31 T cell receptor beta chains below come from one sample, sequenced in a study of T-cell reconstitution after alpha-beta-depleted transplantation in children. Points from the study as a whole: Newly made T cells mostly supplied T-cell counts and diversity one year after transplant.

Unique molecular identifiers were used to barcode this TCRbeta library. Via MiXCR, TCRdb re-called the PCR reads, giving one row per CDR3 protein. The data contain 250,000 to 300,000 distinct CDR3 sequences, almost 8% of them seen just once; the ten biggest clones take up about 8.2%. These receptors are not linked to any known antigen. The input for sequencing was peripheral blood, taken 360 days after TCRalphabeta/CD19-depleted stem cell transplant. Receptors were obtained from a female patient aged 2-15 years who had a stem cell transplant for Fanconi anemia, so the T cells may come from the graft donor.

This clonotype was seen a few times. The V gene is TRBV30, the J gene TRBJ1-2; D is unresolved. Germline assignment: CDR1 GTSNPN and CDR2 SVGIG (reference sequence). This CDR3 is 14 amino acids long. Trimming stripped 0 bases from V and 3 bases from J, with 11 bases between. CDR3 protein: CAWSVFEEYYGYTF. CDR3 coding DNA: TGTGCCTGGAGTGTATTTGAGGAATACTATGGCTACACCTTC. The full variable domain, completed using reference TRBV30 and TRBJ1-2, is SQTIHQWPATLVQPVGSPLSLECTVEGTSNPNLYWYRQAAGRGLQLLFYSVGIGQISSEVPQNLSASRPQDRQFILSSKKLLLSDSGFYLCAWSVFEEYYGYTFGSGTRLTVV.

This clonotype was seen at least ten times. J is TRBJ2-3 and V is TRBV6-1, with 11 bases identical to TRBD1. CDR1 is MNHNS, CDR2 SASEGT, per germline. The CDR3 has 14 residues. The trim removed 6 bases at V and 3 bases at J, leaving 2 bases unmatched. CDR3 residues: CASSRDRGTDTQYF. CDR3 DNA: TGTGCCAGCAGCCGGGACAGGGGGACAGATACGCAGTATTTT.

V gene TRBV7-2 combines with J gene TRBJ2-5; D is perhaps TRBD1 or TRBD2 (6 bases each). Germline V CDR1 and CDR2: SGHTA, FQGNSA. V gave up 0 bases and J gave up 2 bases, with 13 bases separating them. The CDR3 covers 16 residues. CDR3 protein: CASSLAGGLLQETQYF. CDR3 in DNA: TGTGCCAGCAGCTTAGCGGGGGGCCTGCTTCAAGAGACCCAGTACTTC.

This sequence joins TRBV19 and TRBJ2-7; D is unclear. CDR3 length: 13 amino acids. Germline V gives CDR1 LNHDA, CDR2 SQIVND (reference sequence). V lost 5 bases and J lost 2, with 10 bases in between. CDR3 in amino acids: CASSVGNPYEQYF. CDR3 bases: TGTGCCAGTAGTGTTGGGAATCCCTACGAGCAGTACTTC.

In this sample, this clonotype turned up many times. This rearrangement joins TRBV7-3 to TRBJ2-2, with 12 bases aligning to TRBD1. V was clipped by 6 bases and J by 6 bases; unmatched bases: 8. This CDR3 has 16 amino acids. CDR1 and CDR2 (germline): SGHTA, FQGTGA. CDR3 amino acids: CASRKGGQGASGELFF. In DNA, the CDR3 is TGTGCCAGCAGAAAAGGGGGACAGGGGGCTTCCGGGGAGCTGTTTTTT.

This clonotype was seen more than once but under ten times. The chain carries TRBV29-1 and TRBJ1-2, with a tentative D call TRBD1 (6 bases). The CDR3 contains 15 residues. Germline assignment: CDR1 SQVTM and CDR2 ANQGSEA. V gave up 6 bases and J gave up 0 bases, with 17 bases separating them. The DNA for the CDR3 is TGCAGCGTAGACGCTCTGGGGGGCTCTAACTATGGCTACACCTTC. Amino acids: CSVDALGGSNYGYTF.

The V gene is TRBV4-1, the J gene TRBJ2-7, with 7 positions matching TRBD1. CDR1 and CDR2 from the germline V gene are MGHRA and YSYEKL. This CDR3 is built from 16 residues. The junction had 10 bases not matched to a gene; V was cut back by 1 base and J by 4 bases. The CDR3 here is CASSQGRTGVPYEQYF. CDR3 bases: TGCGCCAGCAGCCAAGGGCGAACAGGGGTCCCTTACGAGCAGTACTTC.

Ten or more counts support this clonotype. This rearrangement joins TRBV5-5 to TRBJ2-7; TRBD2 matches at 10 bases. Germline CDR1 is SGHKS and CDR2 is YYEKEE (reference sequence). The V and J ends lost 4 bases and 5 bases, in that order; junction bases with no gene match: 6. The CDR3 is 14 amino acids. CDR3 sequence reads: CASSVTSGTDEQYF. Here the CDR3 DNA reads TGTGCCAGCAGCGTCACTAGCGGGACCGACGAGCAGTACTTC.

This clonotype was seen only a few times. V is TRBV7-9 and J is TRBJ1-5; the D gene is possibly TRBD1 (5 bases). V lost 1 base, J lost 2 bases, and 9 bases lay in between. Germline V gene data show CDR1 as SEHNR and CDR2 as FQNEAQ (reference sequence). The CDR3 runs 15 residues. The CDR3 region is CASSLVGDGNQPQHF. DNA of the CDR3: TGTGCCAGCAGCTTAGTAGGGGATGGCAATCAGCCCCAGCATTTT.

V usage is TRBV20-1 and J usage is TRBJ2-2; 9 bases align to TRBD2. CDR3 length: 13 residues. J was trimmed by 5 bases and V by 6 bases; bases with no gene match: 4. CDR1 is DFQATT and CDR2 is SNEGSKA in the germline V gene (reference sequence). The CDR3 spells CSAAGGWTGELFF. CDR3 bases: TGCAGTGCGGCGGGAGGGTGGACCGGGGAGCTGTTTTTT.

This clonotype came up many times. V is TRBV18 and J is TRBJ2-5; D is uncertain. Trimming removed 1 base from V and 3 bases from J, with 3 bases in between. Germline V gene data show CDR1 as KGHSH and CDR2 as LQKENI. This CDR3 has 12 residues. The CDR3 is CASSPLKETQYF. CDR3 nucleotide sequence: TGTGCCAGCTCACCACTTAAAGAGACCCAGTACTTC.

This clonotype showed up just a few times. The gene calls are TRBV9 and TRBJ2-6; D is unclear. V lost 0 bases to trimming and J lost 4 bases, with 14 bases between them. Germline loops: CDR1 SGDLS, CDR2 YYNGEE. The CDR3 runs to 17 residues. The CDR3 nucleotides read TGTGCCAGCAGCGTAGGGGTAGAAGGTCTGGGGGCCAACGTCCTGACTTTC. Encoded protein: CASSVGVEGLGANVLTF.

This clonotype was seen many times. This rearrangement joins TRBV6-5 to TRBJ2-7; D gene uncertain. Trimming shortened V by 7 bases and J by 4 bases, and 20 bases separated the two germline ends. The CDR3 totals 15 residues. Germline CDR1 is MNHEY and CDR2 is SVGAGI. Here the CDR3 reads CASTLQLSTVYEQYF. The CDR3 bases are TGTGCCAGCACCTTACAACTTAGTACAGTATACGAGCAGTACTTC.

Comments on this clonotype: The junction departs from the called germline gene at one end, perhaps through a read error. The chain carries TRBV7-9 and TRBJ2-7, with D perhaps matching TRBD1 (6 bases). This CDR3 is built from 16 residues. From germline, CDR1 is SEHNR and CDR2 FQNEAQ (reference sequence). The CDR3 DNA reads as TGTGCCAGCAGCCAAACTACAGGGTCCAGCTCCTGCGAGCAGTACTTC. Translation gives CASSQTTGSSSCEQYF. Looking up the rest from reference TRBV7-9 and TRBJ2-7 gives the full variable domain: DTGVSQNPRHKITKRGQNVTFRCDPISEHNRLYWYRQTLGQGPEFLTYFQNEAQLEKSRLLSDRFSAERPKGSFSTLEIQRTEQGDSAMYLCASSQTTGSSSCEQYFGPGTRLTVT.

This clonotype has a handful of counts. The V call is TRBV9, the J call TRBJ1-1; a possible D gene is TRBD1 (6 bases). The V end lost 4 bases, the J end lost 1 base, and 20 bases lay between the germline ends. CDR3 length: 17 amino acids. CDR1 SGDLS and CDR2 YYNGEE come from the germline V gene. The CDR3 here is CASSPVGGGHRNTEAFF. In DNA, the CDR3 is TGTGCCAGCAGCCCAGTTGGGGGGGGACATCGGAACACTGAAGCTTTCTTT.

In its sample, this clonotype was seen many times. CDR3 in amino acids: CASSHRGQETQYF. CDR3 sequence (DNA): TGTGCCAGCAGCCACAGGGGGCAAGAGACCCAGTACTTC. The rearrangement joins TRBV4-2 to TRBJ2-5, with 7 positions matching TRBD1. CDR1 is LGHNA and CDR2 is YNFKEQ in the germline V gene. Losses at the gene ends were 3 bases for V and 2 bases for J; bases not matched to a gene: 0. This CDR3 has 13 residues.

This clonotype was detected many times. The CDR3: CASSLTSAFQDTQYF. The CDR3 bases are TGCGCCAGCAGCCTGACTAGCGCTTTCCAGGATACGCAGTATTTT. The V call is TRBV5-1, the J call TRBJ2-3, with 8 bases identical to TRBD2. With 4 bases clipped from V and 6 bases from J, the junction kept 10 bases outside the gene matches. The CDR3 has 15 residues. Germline V CDR1 and CDR2: SGHRS, YFSETQ.

At least ten counts were recorded for this clonotype. The chain links TRBV12-3 or TRBV12-4 to TRBJ1-5, with a tentative D call TRBD1 (5 bases). The CDR3 is 14 residues long. V gave up 2 bases and J gave up 6 bases, with 11 bases separating them. DNA for the CDR3: TGTGCCAGCAGTTTACAGGGTGGAGGTCAGCCCCAGCATTTT. Translated, it gives CASSLQGGGQPQHF.

This clonotype was detected many times. This rearrangement joins TRBV29-1 to TRBJ2-3; D remains unclear. Trimming left V 4 bases short and J 2 bases short, with 10 bases between. CDR1 is SQVTM and CDR2 is ANQGSEA in the germline V gene. This CDR3 has 13 residues. The CDR3 reads CSVGPGNTDTQYF. CDR3 in DNA: TGCAGCGTTGGTCCAGGAAACACAGATACGCAGTATTTT.

This clonotype was counted ten times or more. The rearrangement links TRBV20-1 to TRBJ2-4; 14 bases line up with TRBD2. V dropped 6 bases and J dropped 4; count of bases not matched to a gene: 5. CDR1 is DFQATT and CDR2 is SNEGSKA in the germline V gene (reference sequence). This CDR3 spans 15 amino acids. The CDR3 sequence is CSAPTSGGAKNIQYF. In DNA, the CDR3 is TGCAGTGCGCCGACTAGCGGGGGGGCAAAAAACATTCAGTACTTC.

This clonotype appeared many times. This chain connects TRBV7-6 to TRBJ1-1; D gene ambiguous. Trimming pared 1 base from V and 0 bases from J, leaving 12 bases between. The CDR3 runs 16 residues. Looked up from germline, CDR1 is SGHVS and CDR2 is FNYEAQ. The CDR3 loop reads CASSLVRGSMNTEAFF. CDR3 nucleotide sequence: TGTGCCAGCAGCTTAGTGCGCGGCAGCATGAACACTGAAGCTTTCTTT.

This clonotype was counted many times. The chain couples TRBV6-1 to TRBJ2-5; 7 bases line up with TRBD2. J was trimmed by 9 bases and V by 9 bases; bases with no gene match: 13. The CDR3 has 13 amino acids. The V gene's germline CDR1 is MNHNS and CDR2 SASEGT. CDR3 DNA: TGTGCCAGTACCGGGACTACCCCTCCGGCCCAGTACTTC. This codes for CASTGTTPPAQYF.

This clonotype was observed at least ten times. This chain links TRBV4-2 with TRBJ1-1; D possibly corresponds to TRBD1 (5 bases). Trimming took 8 bases from V and 1 from J, leaving 11 bases between them. The CDR3 totals 13 residues. From germline, CDR1 is LGHNA and CDR2 YNFKEQ. This CDR3 is CASLGHSNTEAFF. The CDR3 nucleotides read TGTGCCAGCCTGGGGCATTCGAACACTGAAGCTTTCTTT.

CDR3 DNA: TGCGCCAGCAGCCCCAGATGGGGCGGGGGGCGCACAGATACGCAGTATTTT. As protein: CASSPRWGGGRTDTQYF. The chain joins TRBV4-3 to TRBJ2-3, with TRBD2 matching over 8 bases. V shed 4 bases and J 1 base; nucleotides not matched to a gene: 10. CDR3 size: 17 residues. Germline values: CDR1 LGHNA, CDR2 YSLEER.

This clonotype was counted many times. The J gene is TRBJ2-2, the V gene TRBV28; a possible D gene is TRBD2 (6 bases). The V gene lost 2 bases and the J gene lost 3 bases, with 10 bases spanning the gap. This CDR3 has 15 residues. CDR1 and CDR2 from the germline V gene are MDHEN and SYDVKM. This chain's CDR3 is CASSLGWRDTGELFF. Here the CDR3 DNA reads TGTGCCAGCAGTTTAGGGTGGAGGGACACCGGGGAGCTGTTTTTT.

This clonotype was found many times. This sequence joins TRBV20-1 and TRBJ1-4; D remains unclear. From germline, CDR1 is DFQATT and CDR2 SNEGSKA (reference sequence). This CDR3 spans 14 amino acids. The V end lost 0 bases, the J end lost 5 bases, and 10 bases lay between the germline ends. The CDR3 is CSARDRVSNEKLFF. DNA for the CDR3: TGCAGTGCTAGAGATAGGGTATCCAATGAAAAACTGTTTTTT.

This clonotype appeared a few times. The CDR3 loop reads CASSTYGYTF. For the CDR3, the DNA is TGTGCCAGCAGTACCTATGGCTACACCTTC. This chain links TRBV3-1 with TRBJ1-2; D not certain. The CDR3 sequence is 10 residues long. The V end lost 6 bases, the J end lost 4 bases, and 3 bases lay between the germline ends. The germline V gene has CDR1 LGHDT and CDR2 YNNKEL (reference sequence).

This clonotype has at least ten counts. The chain combines TRBV12-3 or TRBV12-4 with TRBJ2-2; D is ambiguous. This CDR3 has 14 residues. Between the trimmed V and J ends, which lost 2 bases and 4 bases, there was a span of 8 bases. CDR3 DNA: TGTGCCAGCAGTTTAATTGGGTTCACCGGGGAGCTGTTTTTT. It is translated as CASSLIGFTGELFF.

Many counts were recorded for this clonotype. The chain has TRBV6-1 and TRBJ2-1; the D gene is possibly TRBD2 (5 bases). CDR3 length: 15 residues. Trimming pared 5 bases from V and 6 bases from J, leaving 17 bases between. Germline V gene lookup returns CDR1 MNHNS and CDR2 SASEGT. The CDR3 spells CASSRDTGYPNEQFF. Here the CDR3 DNA reads TGTGCCAGCAGTCGGGATACGGGGTACCCCAATGAGCAGTTCTTC.

There are many counts of this clonotype. The chain couples TRBV28 to TRBJ2-3, with TRBD1 identical over 9 bases. The length of the CDR3 is 15 residues. The germline V gene encodes CDR1 MDHEN and CDR2 SYDVKM. Trimming removed 8 bases from V and 4 bases from J; junction bases left unmatched: 10. The CDR3 coding sequence is TGTGCCAGCGGTCTGACAGGGGGTGAATCAGATACGCAGTATTTT. Translated: CASGLTGGESDTQYF.

The V gene is TRBV6-1, the J gene TRBJ1-5; the match to TRBD1 covers 7 bases. CDR1 and CDR2 (germline): MNHNS, SASEGT. Germline trimming cut 6 bases from V and 7 bases from J; bases unmatched to any gene: 12. The CDR3 is 15 residues long. The CDR3 sequence is CASSQDPGGDQPQHF. The CDR3 coding sequence is TGTGCCAGCAGCCAAGATCCAGGGGGAGACCAGCCCCAGCATTTT.